A single sample gave rise to the 8 T cell receptor beta chains below, sequenced in a study of CD8 T cells in ankylosing spondylitis. One entry per CDR3 protein results from TCRdb running MiXCR on the 5' RACE reads. In the table there are about 210,000 distinct CDR3 sequences, approximately 7.6% of which are singletons. The specimen was blood, either unsorted or a sorted T cell fraction (not recorded which). These receptors were taken from a female donor with ankylosing spondylitis or in good health (not recorded which).

This clonotype was seen repeatedly, ten times or more. V gene TRBV5-6 combines with J gene TRBJ2-2; TRBD2 might be the D (6 bases). Germline V gene sequence: CDR1 SGHDT, CDR2 YYEEEE. V lost 3 bases, J lost 8 bases, and 14 bases lay in between. The CDR3 is 14 residues long. The DNA of the CDR3 is TGTGCCAGCAGCTCGCCTACGGGGACTGGGGAGCTGTTTTTT. The encoded protein is CASSSPTGTGELFF.

This clonotype was observed a few times. The chain uses TRBV30 and TRBJ2-7, with TRBD2 identical over 9 bases. The V gene end was trimmed by 2 bases and the J gene end by 3 bases; junction bases not matched to a gene: 5. The germline V gene encodes CDR1 GTSNPN and CDR2 SVGIG (reference sequence). The CDR3 loop spans 14 amino acids. The DNA of the CDR3 is TGTGCCTGGAGTAGGGCGGGAGGGGACTACGAGCAGTACTTC. It is translated as CAWSRAGGDYEQYF.

This clonotype was counted many times. The rearrangement links TRBV5-1 to TRBJ2-5; 10 bases fit TRBD2. V was clipped by 4 bases and J by 1 base; unmatched bases: 4. The CDR3 runs 15 residues. Germline V gene data show CDR1 as SGHRS and CDR2 as YFSETQ. The CDR3 spells CASSASGRAQETQYF. The CDR3 bases are TGCGCCAGCAGCGCAAGCGGGAGGGCCCAAGAGACCCAGTACTTC.

The chain combines TRBV7-2 with TRBJ2-1; the match to TRBD2 covers 10 bases. V lost 1 base and J lost 8; bases outside the gene matches: 8. Germline loops: CDR1 SGHTA, CDR2 FQGNSA. This CDR3 comprises 16 residues. The CDR3 DNA follows: TGTGCCAGCAGCTTAGTCGGGCTAGCGGGAGAGGATGAGCAGTTCTTC. It specifies CASSLVGLAGEDEQFF.

At least ten counts were recorded for this clonotype. V and J are TRBV19 and TRBJ1-5, with a weak D call TRBD1 (5 bases). The CDR3 has 14 amino acids. Trimming removed 6 bases from V and 9 bases from J, with 18 bases in between. The germline V gene has CDR1 LNHDA and CDR2 SQIVND (reference sequence). The CDR3 here is CASSRDSRKGPQHF. CDR3 nucleotides: TGTGCCAGTAGCAGGGACTCCCGCAAGGGGCCCCAGCATTTT.

Note on this clonotype: A clone one base away is much larger, so this may be a read error. The V gene is TRBV12-3 or TRBV12-4, the J gene TRBJ2-4; maybe TRBD1 (5 bases). The CDR3 spans 13 residues. The CDR3 reads CASREWGKNTQYF. CDR3 bases: TGTGCCAGCAGAGAATGGGGCAAAAACACTCAGTACTTC.

This clonotype showed up many times. CDR3 residues: CASSLVGLASGEQFF. The CDR3 DNA sequence: TGTGCCAGCAGCTTAGTTGGCCTTGCCTCCGGTGAGCAGTTCTTC. The V call is TRBV7-6, the J call TRBJ2-1; D not certain. This CDR3 has 15 residues. Between the trimmed V and J ends, which lost 1 base and 9 bases, there was a span of 16 bases. Germline V gene lookup returns CDR1 SGHVS and CDR2 FNYEAQ.

This clonotype was observed many times. V is TRBV28 and J is TRBJ1-1, with unresolved D. With 8 bases removed from V and 3 bases from J, the gap between germline ends came to 16 bases. The germline V gene encodes CDR1 MDHEN and CDR2 SYDVKM. CDR3 size: 14 residues. The CDR3 sequence: CASSPTSGYTEAFF. The CDR3 coding sequence is TGTGCCAGCTCTCCGACAAGCGGGTACACTGAAGCTTTCTTT.